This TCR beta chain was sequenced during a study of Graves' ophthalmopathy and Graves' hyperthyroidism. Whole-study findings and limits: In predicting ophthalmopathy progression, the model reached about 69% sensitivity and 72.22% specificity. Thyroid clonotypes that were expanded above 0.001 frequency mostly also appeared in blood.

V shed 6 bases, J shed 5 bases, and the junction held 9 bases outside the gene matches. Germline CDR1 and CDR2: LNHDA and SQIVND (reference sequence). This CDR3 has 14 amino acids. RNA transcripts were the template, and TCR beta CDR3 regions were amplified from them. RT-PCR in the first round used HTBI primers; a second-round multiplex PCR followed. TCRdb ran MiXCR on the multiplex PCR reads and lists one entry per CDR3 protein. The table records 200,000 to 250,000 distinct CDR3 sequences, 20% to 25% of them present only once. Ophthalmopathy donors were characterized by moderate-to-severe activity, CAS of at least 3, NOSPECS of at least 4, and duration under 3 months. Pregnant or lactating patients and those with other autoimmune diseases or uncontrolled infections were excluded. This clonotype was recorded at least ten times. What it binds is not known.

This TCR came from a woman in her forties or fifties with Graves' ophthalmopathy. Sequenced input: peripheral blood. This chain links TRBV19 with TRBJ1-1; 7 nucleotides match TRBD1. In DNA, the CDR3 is TGTGCCAGTAGGCCCACAGGGGTGAGAACTGAAGCTTTCTTT. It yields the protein CASRPTGVRTEAFF.